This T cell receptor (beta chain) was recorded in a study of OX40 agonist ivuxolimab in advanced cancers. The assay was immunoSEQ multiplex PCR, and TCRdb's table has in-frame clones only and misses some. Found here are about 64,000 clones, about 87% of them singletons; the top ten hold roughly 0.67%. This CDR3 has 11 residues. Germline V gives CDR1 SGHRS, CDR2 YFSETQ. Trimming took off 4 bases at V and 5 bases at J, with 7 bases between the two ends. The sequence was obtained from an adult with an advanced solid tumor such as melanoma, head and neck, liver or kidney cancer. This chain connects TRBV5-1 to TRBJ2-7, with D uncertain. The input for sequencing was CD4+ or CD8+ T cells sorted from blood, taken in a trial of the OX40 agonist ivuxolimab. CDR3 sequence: CASSEANEQYF. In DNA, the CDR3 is TGCGCCAGCAGCGAGGCAAACGAGCAGTACTTC.